These T cell receptor beta chains were read from a single sample in a study of vaccination and CD4 T cells after COVID-19. Their specific antigens are unknown. TCRdb recomputed calls from the PCR reads with MiXCR, one row per CDR3 protein. The data contain 17,000 or so distinct CDR3 sequences, about 63% of them singletons. Sample: CD4+ T cells from blood, cultured in vitro. The receptors shown here come from a human donor who had recovered from COVID-19. Both conserved end residues are part of each CDR3. D genes are given only for firm matches. Rows give clone size only sometimes, using once, few, many, or a class for an expanded clone.

length: 14; J: TRBJ1-1; D: TRBD1; size: -; V: TRBV19; CDR3: CASSRQGLNTEAFF; DNA: TGTGCCAGTAGTAGACAGGGGCTGAACACTGAAGCTTTCTTT
length: 15; J: TRBJ2-1; D: TRBD2; size: -; V: TRBV7-2; CDR3: CASSPTAGGPREQFF; DNA: TGTGCCAGCAGCCCGACCGCGGGGGGGCCGCGGGAGCAGTTCTTC
length: 13; J: TRBJ1-1; D: -; size: few; V: TRBV7-9; CDR3: CASSGNMNTEAFF; DNA: TGTGCCAGCAGCGGAAATATGAACACTGAAGCTTTCTTT
length: 19; J: TRBJ1-1; D: -; size: -; V: TRBV7-8; CDR3: CASSLALTGRRKVDTEAFF; DNA: TGTGCCAGCAGCTTAGCCCTCACGGGCCGTCGGAAGGTGGACACTGAAGCTTTCTTT
length: 14; J: TRBJ1-2; D: TRBD1; size: medium-sized; V: TRBV18; CDR3: CASSPATGEYGYTF; DNA: TGTGCCAGCTCACCGGCGACAGGGGAATATGGCTACACCTTC
length: 17; J: TRBJ2-3; D: TRBD2; size: -; V: TRBV10-3; CDR3: CAISETSGSYGTDTQYF; DNA: TGTGCCATCAGTGAGACTAGCGGGAGTTACGGCACAGATACGCAGTATTTT
length: 13; J: TRBJ1-3; D: -; size: few; V: TRBV6-2/TRBV6-3; CDR3: CASSFISGNTIYF; DNA: TGTGCCAGCAGTTTCATCTCTGGAAACACCATATATTTT
length: 17; J: TRBJ1-1; D: TRBD1; size: -; V: TRBV20-1; CDR3: CSATHQFTGATNTEAFF; DNA: TGCAGTGCCACACATCAATTCACAGGGGCAACTAACACTGAAGCTTTCTTT
length: 17; J: TRBJ2-7; D: TRBD2; size: -; V: TRBV2; CDR3: CASSGRPSGGSLYEQYF; DNA: TGTGCCAGCAGTGGACGGCCTAGCGGGGGTTCTTTGTACGAGCAGTACTTC
length: 13; J: TRBJ2-3; D: TRBD1; size: -; V: TRBV2; CDR3: CAGKTGRADTQYF; DNA: TGTGCCGGAAAGACAGGGCGGGCAGATACGCAGTATTTT
length: 12; J: TRBJ2-3; D: -; size: -; V: TRBV11-2; CDR3: CASSFRGDTQYF; DNA: TGTGCCAGCAGCTTCAGGGGAGATACGCAGTATTTT
length: 17; J: TRBJ1-5; D: -; size: few; V: TRBV15; CDR3: CATSRDFLTFSNQPQHF; DNA: TGTGCCACCAGCAGAGATTTTCTGACGTTTAGCAATCAGCCCCAGCATTTT
length: 16; J: TRBJ1-2; D: TRBD1; size: -; V: TRBV7-3; CDR3: CASSLQGGTGAYGYTF; DNA: TGTGCCAGCAGCTTACAGGGGGGTACCGGGGCCTATGGCTACACCTTC
length: 18; J: TRBJ1-6; D: TRBD1; size: -; V: TRBV7-6; CDR3: CASSLEQTGSIGNSPLHF; DNA: TGTGCCAGCAGCTTAGAACAGACAGGGAGCATTGGTAATTCACCCCTCCACTTT
length: 14; J: TRBJ1-1; D: -; size: -; V: TRBV2; CDR3: CASRRDNLGTEAFF; DNA: TGTGCCAGCAGGAGGGACAACTTGGGGACTGAAGCTTTCTTT
length: 16; J: TRBJ2-1; D: TRBD2; size: -; V: TRBV4-2; CDR3: CASSQDRERGYNEQFF; DNA: TGTGCCAGCAGCCAAGATCGAGAGCGGGGGTACAATGAGCAGTTCTTC
length: 14; J: TRBJ2-3; D: -; size: -; V: TRBV5-8; CDR3: CASSLEGRTDTQYF; DNA: TGTGCCAGCAGCTTGGAGGGCCGCACAGATACGCAGTATTTT
length: 11; J: TRBJ2-7; D: TRBD1; size: few; V: TRBV20-1; CDR3: CSAEQGDEQYF; DNA: TGCAGTGCGGAACAGGGGGACGAGCAGTACTTC
length: 13; J: TRBJ2-7; D: -; size: few; V: TRBV19; CDR3: CASSSRTFREQYF; DNA: TGTGCCAGTAGTAGTCGGACCTTTAGAGAGCAGTACTTC
length: 13; J: TRBJ2-3; D: -; size: -; V: TRBV6-4; CDR3: CASSLGPTDTQYF; DNA: TGTGCCAGCAGTTTGGGGCCGACAGATACGCAGTATTTT
length: 13; J: TRBJ1-1; D: -; size: -; V: TRBV7-2; CDR3: CASSRQQNTEAFF; DNA: TGTGCCAGCAGCCGACAGCAGAACACTGAAGCTTTCTTT
length: 15; J: TRBJ1-6; D: -; size: -; V: TRBV5-4; CDR3: CASSTRTEPLSPLHF; DNA: TGTGCCAGCAGCACTCGGACAGAGCCTCTGTCACCCCTCCACTTT
length: 15; J: TRBJ2-1; D: -; size: -; V: TRBV7-3; CDR3: CASSPVGGPYNEQFF; DNA: TGTGCCAGCAGCCCCGTAGGGGGTCCCTACAATGAGCAGTTCTTC
length: 16; J: TRBJ1-2; D: -; size: -; V: TRBV21-1; CDR3: CASSKYSRKENYGYTF; DNA: TGTGCCAGCAGCAAATACTCCAGGAAAGAAAACTATGGCTACACCTTC
length: 15; J: TRBJ2-2; D: TRBD1; size: -; V: TRBV25-1; CDR3: CASSESGGDTGELFF; DNA: TGTGCCAGCAGTGAATCAGGGGGCGACACCGGGGAGCTGTTTTTT
length: 13; J: TRBJ2-5; D: -; size: few; V: TRBV7-9; CDR3: CASSRTQQETQYF; DNA: TGTGCCAGCAGCCGGACACAGCAAGAGACCCAGTACTTC
length: 11; J: TRBJ2-3; D: -; size: few; V: TRBV7-9; CDR3: CASSRSDTQYF; DNA: TGTGCCAGCAGCAGGAGTGATACGCAGTATTTT
length: 17; J: TRBJ2-5; D: TRBD2; size: -; V: TRBV9; CDR3: CASSPGLAGVHQETQYF; DNA: TGTGCCAGCAGCCCAGGACTAGCGGGAGTCCATCAAGAGACCCAGTACTTC